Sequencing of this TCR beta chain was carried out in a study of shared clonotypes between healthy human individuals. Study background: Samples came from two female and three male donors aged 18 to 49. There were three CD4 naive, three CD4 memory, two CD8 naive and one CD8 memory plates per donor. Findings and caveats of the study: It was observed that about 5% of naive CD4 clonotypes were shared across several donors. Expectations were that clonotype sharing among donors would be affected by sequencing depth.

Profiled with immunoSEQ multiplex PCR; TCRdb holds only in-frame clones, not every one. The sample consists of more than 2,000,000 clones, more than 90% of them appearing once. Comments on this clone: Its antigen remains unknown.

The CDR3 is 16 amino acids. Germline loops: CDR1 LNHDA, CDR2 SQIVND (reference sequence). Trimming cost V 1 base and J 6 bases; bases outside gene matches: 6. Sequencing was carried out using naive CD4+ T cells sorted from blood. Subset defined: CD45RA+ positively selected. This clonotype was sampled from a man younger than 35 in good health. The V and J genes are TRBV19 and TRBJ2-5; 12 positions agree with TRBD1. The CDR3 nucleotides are TGTGCCAGTAGTATAGCTGGGACAGGGGGCAGGAAGACCCAGTACTTC. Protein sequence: CASSIAGTGGRKTQYF.